This T cell receptor beta chain is from a study of regulatory T cells in long-lasting Graves disease. The ends lost 4 bases at V and 2 bases at J; junction bases unmatched: 3. Germline lookup yields CDR1 LNHDA and CDR2 SQIVND (reference sequence). This CDR3 contains 14 residues. For TCR beta, libraries came from iRepertoire HTBI primers and Arm-PCR of CDR3 regions. One entry per CDR3 protein results from TCRdb running MiXCR on the multiplex PCR reads. The sample records around 250,000 distinct CDR3 sequences, about 17% being singletons. Time point in this sample: newly diagnosed GD, antithyroid drugs for less than 3 months. PBMC RNA served as the TCR library source. A further study also used this sample, focusing on T cells in Graves' hyperthyroidism and ophthalmopathy.

The sequencing here drew on peripheral blood mononuclear cells (PBMCs), taken at new diagnosis, from a patient treated with antithyroid drugs. The TCR comes from a woman aged 25 to 39 with Graves disease. This chain links TRBV19 with TRBJ1-1, with 8 bases fitting TRBD1. The CDR3 DNA reads TGTGCCAGTAGTACGGGACAGGCAAACACTGAAGCTTTCTTT. Amino acids: CASSTGQANTEAFF.